A single sample is the source of the 18 T cell receptor beta chains below, sequenced in a study of blood T cell repertoires in COVID-19. The protocol was immunoSEQ multiplex PCR, while the TCRdb copy is restricted to in-frame clones and leaves out a portion. The sample includes 240,000 or so clones, approximately 90% seen only once; the top ten take 0.99%. Sequencing was done on a sample of peripheral blood. Receptors were obtained from a woman in her forties who had recovered from COVID-19.

The chain is built from TRBV5-8 and TRBJ1-5; 9 bases are shared with TRBD1. CDR1 is SGHTS, CDR2 YDEGEE, per germline. V lost 2 bases and J lost 3; bases outside the gene matches: 3. The CDR3 is 15 amino acids. This chain's CDR3 is CASSLGDRANQPQHF. The CDR3 DNA reads TGTGCCAGCAGCTTAGGGGACAGGGCCAATCAGCCCCAGCATTTT.

CDR3: CASSLAGTGSYEQYF. DNA of the CDR3: TGTGCCAGCAGCTTGGCCGGGACAGGGTCCTACGAGCAGTACTTC. This sequence joins TRBV5-4 and TRBJ2-7; 9 nucleotides line up with TRBD1. CDR1 is SGHNT, CDR2 YYREEE, per germline (reference sequence). The CDR3 has 15 residues. Trimming cost V 0 bases and J 1 base; bases outside gene matches: 2. The full variable domain, with the rest looked up from reference TRBV5-4 and TRBJ2-7, is ETGVTQSPTHLIKTRGQQVTLRCSSQSGHNTVSWYQQALGQGPQFIFQYYREEENGRGNFPPRFSGLQFPNYSSELNVNALELDDSALYLCASSLAGTGSYEQYFGPGTRLTVT.

This sequence joins TRBV5-5 and TRBJ1-4; D is undetermined. Trimming pared 0 bases from V and 8 bases from J, leaving 5 bases between. Germline lookup yields CDR1 SGHKS and CDR2 YYEKEE (reference sequence). The CDR3 contains 12 residues. CDR3 nucleotide sequence: TGTGCCAGCAGCTTGGACTGGGAAAAACTGTTTTTT. Its translation is CASSLDWEKLFF. Looking up the rest from reference TRBV5-5 and TRBJ1-4 gives the full variable domain: DAGVTQSPTHLIKTRGQQVTLRCSPISGHKSVSWYQQVLGQGPQFIFQYYEKEERGRGNFPDRFSARQFPNYSSELNVNALLLGDSALYLCASSLDWEKLFFGSGTQLSVL.

V is TRBV20-1 and J is TRBJ1-4, with D perhaps matching TRBD1 (5 bases). Germline V gives CDR1 DFQATT, CDR2 SNEGSKA (reference sequence). There are 14 residues in the CDR3. V lost 3 bases, J lost 0 bases, and 8 bases lay in between. The CDR3: CSASGAATNEKLFF. The CDR3 bases are TGCAGTGCTAGTGGGGCTGCAACTAATGAAAAACTGTTTTTT.

The gene calls are TRBV24-1 and TRBJ1-2, with 8 positions matching TRBD1. The CDR3 runs 15 residues. Germline V gene sequence: CDR1 KGHDR, CDR2 SFDVKD. With 7 bases clipped from V and 3 bases from J, the junction kept 9 bases outside the gene matches. The CDR3 coding sequence is TGTGCCACCAGGGATCGACAGGGGACGGACTATGGCTACACCTTC. Its translation is CATRDRQGTDYGYTF.

The J gene is TRBJ1-4, the V gene TRBV6-5; D perhaps matches TRBD1 (6 bases). The germline V gene has CDR1 MNHEY and CDR2 SVGAGI. V lost 3 bases and J 7 bases, leaving 18 bases between the germline ends. The CDR3 consists of 16 residues. CDR3 in DNA: TGTGCCAGCAGTTATCGGCTGGGAGGGGGACGTGAAAAACTGTTTTTT. Translated, it gives CASSYRLGGGREKLFF.

V is TRBV30 and J is TRBJ1-2; 7 nucleotides line up with TRBD1. The ends lost 5 bases at V and 2 bases at J; junction bases unmatched: 5. Looked up from germline, CDR1 is GTSNPN and CDR2 is SVGIG (reference sequence). CDR3 size: 13 residues. This CDR3 is CAWGDRSNYGYTF. The CDR3, as DNA: TGTGCCTGGGGGGACAGATCCAACTATGGCTACACCTTC.

The rearrangement joins TRBV12-5 to TRBJ1-3; 7 positions agree with TRBD1. The CDR3 sequence is 15 residues long. V was clipped by 10 bases and J by 0 bases; unmatched bases: 9. Germline CDR1 and CDR2: LGHNT and FRNRAP. The CDR3 sequence: CATQDRILSGNTIYF. CDR3 bases: TGTGCTACCCAGGACAGGATCCTCTCTGGAAACACCATATATTTT.

The chain uses TRBV30 and TRBJ1-2; D might be TRBD1 (5 bases). The CDR3 sequence is 14 residues long. V lost 0 bases, J lost 2 bases, and 10 bases lay in between. Germline loops: CDR1 GTSNPN, CDR2 SVGIG (reference sequence). DNA of the CDR3: TGTGCCTGGAGTGTCGGGGGGTCCAACTATGGCTACACCTTC. Its protein product is CAWSVGGSNYGYTF.

The sample holds one count of this clone. The V gene is TRBV19, the J gene TRBJ2-7; D is uncertain. The CDR3 has 13 amino acids. Germline V lookup: CDR1 LNHDA, CDR2 SQIVND (reference sequence). The V and J ends lost 3 bases and 1 base respectively, with 7 bases between them. DNA of the CDR3: TGTGCCAGTAGTATGGGCCGGTCCTACGAGCAGTACTTC. Translation gives CASSMGRSYEQYF.

The chain carries TRBV30 and TRBJ2-1, with 11 bases identical to TRBD2. In germline, CDR1 is GTSNPN, CDR2 SVGIG (reference sequence). After removal of 8 bases from V and 9 bases from J, the junction contained 12 bases not matched to a gene. The CDR3 runs to 14 residues. The CDR3 DNA reads as TGTGCCGGGGGGCTAGCGGGAGGTGGCGCTGAGCAGTTCTTC. This encodes CAGGLAGGGAEQFF.

The chain uses TRBV5-5 and TRBJ1-4; D gene uncertain. From germline, CDR1 is SGHKS and CDR2 YYEKEE (reference sequence). The CDR3 extends over 13 amino acids. Trimming removed 4 bases from V and 8 bases from J, with 12 bases in between. The CDR3 DNA sequence: TGTGCCAGCAGCCCGCGCCTCTTCGAAAAACTGTTTTTT. Its translation is CASSPRLFEKLFF.

This rearrangement joins TRBV4-3 to TRBJ1-4, with D unresolved. V shed 0 bases and J shed 7 bases, with 12 bases lying between them. CDR1 and CDR2 from the germline V gene are LGHNA and YSLEER. The CDR3 is 15 amino acids. CDR3 bases: TGCGCCAGCAGCCAAGACTATGGGAGGCTTGAAAAACTGTTTTTT. It codes for CASSQDYGRLEKLFF.

The CDR3 coding sequence is TGTGCCAGCACCTCCTCGGGATCGGTTGAGCAGTTCTTC. Translated: CASTSSGSVEQFF. This chain uses TRBV25-1 with TRBJ2-1, with D possibly TRBD2 on 5 matching bases. Per germline, CDR1 MGHDK and CDR2 SYGVNS. The CDR3 spans 13 residues. The V gene lost 7 bases and the J gene lost 9 bases, with 16 bases spanning the gap.

The chain employs TRBV7-3 and TRBJ2-7, with a tentative D call TRBD2 (5 bases). Germline loops: CDR1 SGHTA, CDR2 FQGTGA. The CDR3 is made up of 13 amino acids. Trimming removed 0 bases at V and 7 bases at J, with 10 bases between. The CDR3 bases are TGTGCCAGCAGCTTAACCCCCTCGGGGGAGCAGTACTTC. Translation: CASSLTPSGEQYF.

Here the CDR3 reads CASSLGGLGEQYF. The CDR3 bases are TGTGCCAGCAGCTTAGGGGGACTAGGCGAGCAGTACTTC. The V and J genes are TRBV7-2 and TRBJ2-7; 8 nucleotides line up with TRBD2. Germline CDR1 reads SGHTA; CDR2 reads FQGNSA. The CDR3 is made up of 13 amino acids. Germline trimming cut 1 base from V and 6 bases from J; bases unmatched to any gene: 2.

The chain has TRBV5-1 and TRBJ2-7; no clear D gene. The ends were cut back, 3 bases at V and 3 bases at J, with 4 bases in the middle. The CDR3 has 11 amino acids. CDR1 is SGHRS and CDR2 is YFSETQ in the germline V gene. DNA for the CDR3: TGCGCCAGCAGCTCCAACTACGAGCAGTACTTC. This encodes CASSSNYEQYF.

This chain connects TRBV5-4 to TRBJ2-5, with 12 positions matching TRBD2. V was pared by 4 bases and J by 5 bases, with 6 bases of the junction left unmatched. From germline, CDR1 is SGHNT and CDR2 YYREEE (reference sequence). The CDR3 runs 15 residues. The CDR3 loop is CASSAPSGRAETQYF. The CDR3 DNA reads as TGTGCCAGCAGCGCCCCTAGCGGGAGGGCGGAGACCCAGTACTTC.